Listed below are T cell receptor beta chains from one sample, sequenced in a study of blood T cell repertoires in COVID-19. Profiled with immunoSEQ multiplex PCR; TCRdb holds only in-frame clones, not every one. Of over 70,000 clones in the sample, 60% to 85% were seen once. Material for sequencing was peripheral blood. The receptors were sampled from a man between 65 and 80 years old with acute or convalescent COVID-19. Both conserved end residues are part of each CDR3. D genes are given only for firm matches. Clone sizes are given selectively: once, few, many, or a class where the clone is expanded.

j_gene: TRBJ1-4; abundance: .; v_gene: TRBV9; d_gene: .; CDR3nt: TGTGCCAGCAGCAAACGACAGGCGGGGGATGAAAAACTGTTTTTT; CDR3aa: CASSKRQAGDEKLFF
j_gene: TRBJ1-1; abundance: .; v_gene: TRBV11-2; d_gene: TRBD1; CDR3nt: TGTGCCAGCAGCATCGGACAGGGGGAAGCTTTCTTT; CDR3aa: CASSIGQGEAFF
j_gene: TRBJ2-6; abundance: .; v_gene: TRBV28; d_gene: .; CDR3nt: TGTGCCAGCAGTCCTGAAATGACCGGGACACACGGGGCCAACGTCCTGACTTTC; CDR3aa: CASSPEMTGTHGANVLTF
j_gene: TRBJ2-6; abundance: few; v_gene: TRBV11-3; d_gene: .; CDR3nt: TGTGCCAGCAGCTCAGGGGTATCTGGGGCCAACGTCCTGACTTTC; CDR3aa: CASSSGVSGANVLTF
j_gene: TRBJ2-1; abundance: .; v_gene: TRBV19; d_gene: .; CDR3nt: TGTGCCAGTAGTTGGTCCCAGGCCGGGAATAATGAGCAGTTCTTC; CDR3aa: CASSWSQAGNNEQFF
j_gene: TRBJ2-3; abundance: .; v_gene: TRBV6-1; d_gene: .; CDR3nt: TGTGCCAGCAGTGAACTAACATCCACAGGGTACACAGATACGCAGTATTTT; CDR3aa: CASSELTSTGYTDTQYF
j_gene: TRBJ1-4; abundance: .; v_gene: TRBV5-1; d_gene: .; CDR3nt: TGCGCCAGCAGCCAAAGGGGGTCGAATGAAAAACTGTTTTTT; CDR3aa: CASSQRGSNEKLFF
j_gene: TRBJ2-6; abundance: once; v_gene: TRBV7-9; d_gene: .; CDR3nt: TGTGCCAGCAGCTACACTGGGGCCAACGTCCTGACTTTC; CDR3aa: CASSYTGANVLTF
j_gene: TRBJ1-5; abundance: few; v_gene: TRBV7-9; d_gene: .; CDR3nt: TGTGCCAGCAGCTTAAACCAGGGGAGTCAGCCCCAGCATTTT; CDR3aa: CASSLNQGSQPQHF
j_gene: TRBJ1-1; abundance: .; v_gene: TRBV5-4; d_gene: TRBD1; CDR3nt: TGTGCCATGACGGGACAGCCGAACACTGAAGCTTTCTTT; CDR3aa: CAMTGQPNTEAFF
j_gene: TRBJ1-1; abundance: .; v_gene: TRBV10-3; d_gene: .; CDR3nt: TGTGCCACCGCAGAGACAGGCCTGAACACTGAATCTTTCTTT; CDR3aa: CATAETGLNTESFF
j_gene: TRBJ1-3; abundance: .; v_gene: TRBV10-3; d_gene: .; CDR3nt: TGTGCCATCAGTGAATTCGGGGGAAGCTCTGGAAACACCATATATTTT; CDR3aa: CAISEFGGSSGNTIYF
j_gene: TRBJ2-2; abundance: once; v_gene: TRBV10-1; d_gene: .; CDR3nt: TGCGCCAGCAGTCTAGGGGGCACCGGGGAGCTGTTTTTT; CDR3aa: CASSLGGTGELFF
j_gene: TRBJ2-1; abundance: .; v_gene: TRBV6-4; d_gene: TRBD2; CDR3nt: TGTGCCAGCAGTGATGGGGCGGGAGGGATCAATGAGCAGTTCTTC; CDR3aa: CASSDGAGGINEQFF
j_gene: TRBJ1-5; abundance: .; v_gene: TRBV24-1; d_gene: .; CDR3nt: TGTGCCACCGGCGCGGGCCAGCCCCAGCATTTT; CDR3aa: CATGAGQPQHF
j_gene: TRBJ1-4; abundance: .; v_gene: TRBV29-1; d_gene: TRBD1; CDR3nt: TGCAGCGTCCTGGACAGGGGAGGGGAAAAACTGTTTTTT; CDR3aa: CSVLDRGGEKLFF
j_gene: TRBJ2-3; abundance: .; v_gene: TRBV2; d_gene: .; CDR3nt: TGTGCCAGCAGTAGACTCACAGATACGCAGTATTTT; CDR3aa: CASSRLTDTQYF
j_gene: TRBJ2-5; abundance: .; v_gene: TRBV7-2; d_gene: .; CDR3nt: TGTGCCAGCAGCTTCCGGGACCAAGAGACCCAGTACTTC; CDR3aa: CASSFRDQETQYF
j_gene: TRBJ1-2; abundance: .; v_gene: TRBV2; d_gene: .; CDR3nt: TGTGCCAGCAGTGTCTCACAGGCCTACACCTTC; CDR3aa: CASSVSQAYTF
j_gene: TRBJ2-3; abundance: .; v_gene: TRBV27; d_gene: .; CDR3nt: TGTGCCAGCAGTTTATGGCAGGGGAATCGGGATACGCAGTATTTT; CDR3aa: CASSLWQGNRDTQYF
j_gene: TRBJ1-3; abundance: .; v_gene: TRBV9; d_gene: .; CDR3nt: TGTGCCAGCAGCACCTCGACGGGGAGCTCTGGAAACACCATATATTTT; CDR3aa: CASSTSTGSSGNTIYF
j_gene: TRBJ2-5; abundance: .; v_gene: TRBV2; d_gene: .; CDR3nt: TGTGCCAGCTCCCCGGGCGGGTCGGAGACCCAGTACTTC; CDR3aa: CASSPGGSETQYF
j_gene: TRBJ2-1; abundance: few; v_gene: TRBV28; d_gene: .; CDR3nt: TGTGCCAGCGTAAGCGGTCAGAGCTCCTACAATGAGCAGTTCTTC; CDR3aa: CASVSGQSSYNEQFF
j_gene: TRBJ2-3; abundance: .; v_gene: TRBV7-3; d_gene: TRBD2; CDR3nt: TGTGCCAGCTCGGGGGGAGGCACAGATACGCAGTATTTT; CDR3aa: CASSGGGTDTQYF
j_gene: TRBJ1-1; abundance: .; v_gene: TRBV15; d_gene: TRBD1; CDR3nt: TGTGCCACCAGCACAAGGACAGGGTTAACTGAAGCTTTCTTT; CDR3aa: CATSTRTGLTEAFF
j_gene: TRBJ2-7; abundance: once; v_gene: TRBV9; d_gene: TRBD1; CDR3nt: TGTGCCAGCACCACCGGGACAGGGGGCCACGAGCAGTACTTC; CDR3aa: CASTTGTGGHEQYF
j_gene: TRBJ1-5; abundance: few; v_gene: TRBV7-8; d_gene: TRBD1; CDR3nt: TGTGCCAGCAGCCTATTATATGGGACAGGTAATAGCAATCAGCCCCAGCATTTT; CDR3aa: CASSLLYGTGNSNQPQHF
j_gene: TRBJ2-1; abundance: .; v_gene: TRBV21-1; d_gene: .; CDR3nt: TGTGCCAGCAGCAAGGCGGAACTGGCTGGACTCTCCTACAATGAGCAGTTCTTC; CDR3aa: CASSKAELAGLSYNEQFF
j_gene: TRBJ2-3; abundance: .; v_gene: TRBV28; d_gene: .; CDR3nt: TGTGCCAGCAGTTTGATTGGACAGATAACAACAGATACGCAGTATTTT; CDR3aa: CASSLIGQITTDTQYF
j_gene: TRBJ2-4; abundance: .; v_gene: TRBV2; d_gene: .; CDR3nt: TGTGCCAGCAGTGAAGGGATTATAGGGGCGGACTTC; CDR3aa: CASSEGIIGADF
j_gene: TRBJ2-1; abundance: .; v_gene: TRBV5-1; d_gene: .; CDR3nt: TGCGCCAGCAGCTTGGAAGGGGGTATATATGAGCAGTTCTTC; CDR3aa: CASSLEGGIYEQFF
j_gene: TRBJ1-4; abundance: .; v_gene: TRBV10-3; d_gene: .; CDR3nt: TGTGCCATCAGCGACGGACAGAGTTCGAATGAAAAACTGTTTTTT; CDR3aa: CAISDGQSSNEKLFF
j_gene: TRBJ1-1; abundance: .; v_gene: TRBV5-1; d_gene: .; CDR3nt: TGCGCCAGCAGCTTGGGGTGGGACACAATGAACACTGAAGCTTTCTTT; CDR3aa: CASSLGWDTMNTEAFF